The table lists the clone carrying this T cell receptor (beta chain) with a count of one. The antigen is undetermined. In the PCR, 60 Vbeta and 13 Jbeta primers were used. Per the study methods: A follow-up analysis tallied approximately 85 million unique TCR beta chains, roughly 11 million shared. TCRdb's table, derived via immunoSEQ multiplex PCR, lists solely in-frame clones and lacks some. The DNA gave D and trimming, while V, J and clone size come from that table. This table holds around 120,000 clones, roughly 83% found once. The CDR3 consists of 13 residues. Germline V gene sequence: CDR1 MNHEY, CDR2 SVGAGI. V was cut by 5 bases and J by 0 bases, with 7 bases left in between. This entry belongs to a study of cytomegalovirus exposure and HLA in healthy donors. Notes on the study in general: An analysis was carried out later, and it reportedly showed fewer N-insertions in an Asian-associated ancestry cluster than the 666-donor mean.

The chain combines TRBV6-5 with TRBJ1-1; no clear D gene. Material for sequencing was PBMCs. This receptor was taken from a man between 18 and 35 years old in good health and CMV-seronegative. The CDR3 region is CASSPGMNTEAFF. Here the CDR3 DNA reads TGTGCCAGCAGTCCCGGGATGAACACTGAAGCTTTCTTT.